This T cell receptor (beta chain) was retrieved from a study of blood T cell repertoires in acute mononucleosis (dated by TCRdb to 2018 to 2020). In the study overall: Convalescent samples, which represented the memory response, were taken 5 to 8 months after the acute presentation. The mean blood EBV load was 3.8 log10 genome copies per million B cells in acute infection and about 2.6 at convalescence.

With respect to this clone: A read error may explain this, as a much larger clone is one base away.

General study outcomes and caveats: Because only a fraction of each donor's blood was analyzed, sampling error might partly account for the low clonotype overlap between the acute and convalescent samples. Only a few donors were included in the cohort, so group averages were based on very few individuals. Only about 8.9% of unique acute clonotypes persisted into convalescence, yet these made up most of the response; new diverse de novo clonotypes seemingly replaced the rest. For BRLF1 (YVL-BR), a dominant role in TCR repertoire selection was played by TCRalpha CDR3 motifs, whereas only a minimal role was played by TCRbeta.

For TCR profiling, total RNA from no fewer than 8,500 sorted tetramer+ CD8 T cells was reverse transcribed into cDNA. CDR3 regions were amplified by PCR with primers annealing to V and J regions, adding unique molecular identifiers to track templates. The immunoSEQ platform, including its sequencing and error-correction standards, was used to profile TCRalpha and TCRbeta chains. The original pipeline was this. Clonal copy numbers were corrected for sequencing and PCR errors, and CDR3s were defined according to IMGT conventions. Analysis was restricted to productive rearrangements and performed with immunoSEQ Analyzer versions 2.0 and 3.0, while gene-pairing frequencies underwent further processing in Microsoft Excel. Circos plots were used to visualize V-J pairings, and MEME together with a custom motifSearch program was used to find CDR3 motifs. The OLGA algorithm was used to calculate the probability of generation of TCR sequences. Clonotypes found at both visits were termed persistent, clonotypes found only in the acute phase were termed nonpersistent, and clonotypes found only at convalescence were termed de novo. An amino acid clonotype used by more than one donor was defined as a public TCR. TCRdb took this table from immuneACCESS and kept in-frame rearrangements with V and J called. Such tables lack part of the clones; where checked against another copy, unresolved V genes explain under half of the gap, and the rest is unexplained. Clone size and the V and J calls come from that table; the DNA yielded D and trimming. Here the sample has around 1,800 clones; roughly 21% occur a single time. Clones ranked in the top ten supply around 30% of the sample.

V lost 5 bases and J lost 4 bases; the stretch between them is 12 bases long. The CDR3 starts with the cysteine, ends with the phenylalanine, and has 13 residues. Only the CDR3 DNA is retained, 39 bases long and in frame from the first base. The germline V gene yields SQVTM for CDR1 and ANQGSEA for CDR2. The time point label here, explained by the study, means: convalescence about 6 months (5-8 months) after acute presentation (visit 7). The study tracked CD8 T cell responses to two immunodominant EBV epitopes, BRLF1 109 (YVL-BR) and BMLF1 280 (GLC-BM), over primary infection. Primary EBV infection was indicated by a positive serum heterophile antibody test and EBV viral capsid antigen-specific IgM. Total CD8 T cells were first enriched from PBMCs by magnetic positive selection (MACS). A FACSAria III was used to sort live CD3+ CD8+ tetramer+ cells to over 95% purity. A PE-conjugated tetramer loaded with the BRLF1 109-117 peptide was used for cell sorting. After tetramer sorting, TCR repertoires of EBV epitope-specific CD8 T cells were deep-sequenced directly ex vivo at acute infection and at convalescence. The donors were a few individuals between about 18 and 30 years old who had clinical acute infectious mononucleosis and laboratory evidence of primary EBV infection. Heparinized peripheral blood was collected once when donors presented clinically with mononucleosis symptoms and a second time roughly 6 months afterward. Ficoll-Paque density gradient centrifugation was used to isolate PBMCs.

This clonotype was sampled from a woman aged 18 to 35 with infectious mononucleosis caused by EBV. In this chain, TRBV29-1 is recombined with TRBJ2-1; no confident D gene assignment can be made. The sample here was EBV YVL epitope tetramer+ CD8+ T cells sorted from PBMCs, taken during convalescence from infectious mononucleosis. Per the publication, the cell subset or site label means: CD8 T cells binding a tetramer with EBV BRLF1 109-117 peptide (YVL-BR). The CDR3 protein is CSVWQAIYNEQFF. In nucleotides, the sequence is TGCAGCGTTTGGCAGGCCATTTACAATGAGCAGTTCTTC.